The next 26 T cell receptor beta chains were all read from a single sample in a study of technical replicates of blood from a handful of donors. The method was immunoSEQ multiplex PCR; TCRdb's version includes in-frame clones alone and lacks a portion of them. The sample carries 91,000 or so clones, approximately 94% recorded once. The sequenced sample was T cells isolated from PBMCs. These receptors came from a human donor in good health.

The chain is built from TRBV6-1 and TRBJ1-4, with 7 bases fitting TRBD1. Germline CDR1 and CDR2: MNHNS and SASEGT. Trimming cost V 1 base and J 6 bases; bases outside gene matches: 5. The CDR3 consists of 15 residues. For the CDR3, the DNA is TGTGCCAGCAGTGAAGGCCCAGGGGGTCATGAAAAACTGTTTTTT. Translation gives CASSEGPGGHEKLFF.

V is TRBV14 and J is TRBJ2-3, with D perhaps matching TRBD2 (6 bases). The CDR3 covers 14 residues. The germline V gene encodes CDR1 SGHDN and CDR2 FVKESK. V shed 4 bases and J shed 4 bases, with 12 bases lying between them. The CDR3 is CASSRSGRPDTQYF. DNA for the CDR3: TGTGCCAGCAGCCGTAGCGGTAGACCAGATACGCAGTATTTT.

The chain combines TRBV11-3 with TRBJ2-2; D gene ambiguous. V gave up 0 bases and J gave up 3 bases, with 14 bases separating them. The CDR3 has 17 residues. The germline V gene has CDR1 SGHNT and CDR2 YENEEA. CDR3 amino acids: CASSLDNSWSDTGELFF. For the CDR3, the DNA is TGTGCCAGCAGCTTAGATAATTCATGGTCGGACACCGGGGAGCTGTTTTTT.

The chain is built from TRBV9 and TRBJ2-6; a possible D gene is TRBD1 (5 bases). V lost 4 bases, J lost 3 bases, and 8 bases lay in between. The CDR3 runs to 14 residues. Germline CDR1 and CDR2: SGDLS and YYNGEE. CDR3 amino acids: CASSSQGGANVLTF. Written as DNA, the CDR3 is TGTGCCAGCAGCTCCCAGGGTGGGGCCAACGTCCTGACTTTC.

The rearrangement joins TRBV28 to TRBJ1-1, with 8 bases that match TRBD1. This CDR3 region has 14 residues. Germline-derived CDR1 and CDR2 are MDHEN and SYDVKM. With 3 bases clipped from V and 6 bases from J, the junction kept 6 bases outside the gene matches. The CDR3 reads CASSLGQVISEAFF. CDR3 nucleotide sequence: TGTGCCAGCAGTTTGGGACAGGTAATTTCTGAAGCTTTCTTT.

The chain couples TRBV2 to TRBJ1-3, with 9 bases fitting TRBD1. CDR1 and CDR2 (germline): SNHLY, FYNNEI. The CDR3 is made up of 15 amino acids. The trim removed 0 bases at V and 7 bases at J, leaving 4 bases unmatched. CDR3 in amino acids: CASSEAYRGPNTIYF. The CDR3 nucleotides are TGTGCCAGCAGTGAAGCCTACAGGGGGCCGAACACCATATATTTT.

The genes are TRBV5-4 and TRBJ2-1; unclear D gene. Trimming removed 0 bases at V and 8 bases at J, with 6 bases between. Germline CDR1 SGHNT, CDR2 YYREEE (reference sequence). The CDR3 runs to 12 residues. CDR3 DNA sequence: TGTGCCAGCAGCTTGGTAGATGATGAGCAGTTCTTC. Its protein is CASSLVDDEQFF.

The V gene is TRBV6-5, the J gene TRBJ1-4, with a possible D match to TRBD1 (6 bases). V gave up 6 bases and J gave up 8 bases, with 19 bases separating them. Germline V CDR1 and CDR2: MNHEY, SVGAGI. CDR3 length equals 15 residues. As DNA, the CDR3 is TGTGCCAGCAGAGGTGGGGGGGGCGAGGGGGAAAAACTGTTTTTT. Protein sequence: CASRGGGGEGEKLFF.

The J gene is TRBJ2-5, the V gene TRBV5-6, with a weak D call TRBD1 (5 bases). V gave up 5 bases and J gave up 5 bases, with 19 bases separating them. CDR3 length equals 15 residues. Germline V lookup: CDR1 SGHDT, CDR2 YYEEEE. In DNA form, the CDR3 reads TGTGCCAGCAGTTATCGACAGACCTCGTGGGAGACCCAGTACTTC. It codes for CASSYRQTSWETQYF.

The CDR3 bases are TGTGCCAGCAGCGTTCAAGGACAGGCGGTGGATGAGCAGTTCTTC. This sequence encodes CASSVQGQAVDEQFF. V is TRBV9 and J is TRBJ2-1; 7 nucleotides match TRBD1. This CDR3 has 15 amino acids. CDR1 SGDLS and CDR2 YYNGEE come from the germline V gene. V was clipped by 2 bases and J by 8 bases; unmatched bases: 10.

The genes are TRBV7-2 and TRBJ2-7; 7 bases are shared with TRBD1. V gave up 1 base and J gave up 3 bases; unmatched junction bases: 3. CDR1 and CDR2 from the germline V gene are SGHTA and FQGNSA. The CDR3 runs 14 residues. CDR3 sequence reads: CASSLEGGRYEQYF. The DNA of the CDR3 is TGTGCCAGCAGCTTAGAAGGGGGCCGCTACGAGCAGTACTTC.

The chain carries TRBV4-3 and TRBJ2-5, with TRBD2 identical over 14 bases. Germline CDR1 is LGHNA and CDR2 is YSLEER. The trim removed 0 bases at V and 4 bases at J, leaving 7 bases unmatched. This CDR3 has 18 residues. CDR3: CASSQETGLAGVGETQYF. CDR3 coding DNA: TGCGCCAGCAGCCAAGAAACGGGACTAGCGGGAGTTGGAGAGACCCAGTACTTC.

Points on this clone: Other DNA sequences in this specimen translate into the identical CDR3. The rearrangement uses TRBV19 and TRBJ2-7; D not resolved. V was pared by 3 bases and J by 2 bases, with 8 bases between. This CDR3 spans 13 amino acids. From germline, CDR1 is LNHDA and CDR2 SQIVND (reference sequence). The CDR3 loop is CASSITDTYEQYF. The CDR3 DNA sequence: TGTGCCAGTAGTATCACCGACACCTACGAGCAGTACTTC.

The chain is built from TRBV7-2 and TRBJ2-1; 11 nucleotides agree with TRBD2. CDR3 length equals 14 residues. V gave up 7 bases and J gave up 3 bases; unmatched junction bases: 2. CDR1 and CDR2 (germline): SGHTA, FQGNSA. CDR3 bases: TGTGCCAGCATAGGGACTAGCGGCTACAATGAGCAGTTCTTC. It yields the protein CASIGTSGYNEQFF.

V is TRBV23-1 and J is TRBJ2-7, with TRBD1 identical over 8 bases. TRBV23-1 is identified as an open reading frame with a role that is uncertain. The CDR3 has 18 amino acids. V gave up 1 base and J gave up 5 bases; unmatched junction bases: 16. The chain's CDR3 is CASSQFPGQGAIKDEQYF. In DNA form, the CDR3 reads TGCGCCAGCAGTCAATTCCCCGGGCAGGGGGCGATTAAGGACGAGCAGTACTTC.

The rearrangement joins TRBV25-1 to TRBJ2-1, with 13 bases that match TRBD2. V dropped 6 bases and J dropped 7; count of bases not matched to a gene: 9. This CDR3 is built from 16 residues. CDR1 and CDR2 from the germline V gene are MGHDK and SYGVNS. The CDR3 is CASSPAGLAGINEQFF. DNA of the CDR3: TGTGCCAGCAGCCCTGCGGGACTAGCGGGAATAAATGAGCAGTTCTTC.

The chain uses TRBV20-1 and TRBJ2-7; D not resolved. This CDR3 is built from 9 residues. Per the germline V gene, CDR1 is DFQATT and CDR2 is SNEGSKA (reference sequence). Trimming left V 4 bases short and J 7 bases short, with 5 bases between. The CDR3 coding sequence is TGCAGTGCTACCCTGGAGCAGTACTTC. This encodes CSATLEQYF.

The J gene is TRBJ1-2, the V gene TRBV27, with 9 bases fitting TRBD1. The CDR3 totals 13 residues. The junction had 5 bases not matched to a gene; V was cut back by 5 bases and J by 7 bases. CDR1 MNHEY and CDR2 SMNVEV come from the germline V gene (reference sequence). DNA of the CDR3: TGTGCCAGCAGTCCACAGGGGGCGGGTGGCTACACCTTC. Translating gives CASSPQGAGGYTF.

V usage is TRBV7-6 and J usage is TRBJ2-7; D is perhaps TRBD1 (5 bases). The V end lost 1 base, the J end lost 0 bases, and 10 bases lay between the germline ends. This CDR3 is built from 15 residues. Looked up from germline, CDR1 is SGHVS and CDR2 is FNYEAQ. The CDR3 DNA sequence: TGTGCCAGCAGCTTAGGAAGGGGAAACTCCTACGAGCAGTACTTC. This codes for CASSLGRGNSYEQYF.

V and J are TRBV2 and TRBJ2-1, with D perhaps matching TRBD1 (6 bases). There are 14 residues in the CDR3. The germline CDR1 and CDR2 sequences are SNHLY and FYNNEI. The V end lost 8 bases, the J end lost 8 bases, and 19 bases lay between the germline ends. The CDR3 protein is CASQGLPDLDEQFF. In DNA, the CDR3 is TGTGCCAGCCAGGGGCTACCGGATCTGGATGAGCAGTTCTTC.

The chain carries TRBV9 and TRBJ1-1; perhaps TRBD1 as D (5 bases). The V end lost 3 bases, the J end lost 2 bases, and 11 bases lay between the germline ends. The germline V gene encodes CDR1 SGDLS and CDR2 YYNGEE. The CDR3 is 14 residues long. The CDR3 region has the DNA TGTGCCAGCAGCGGACGGGGGAGCAACACTGAAGCTTTCTTT. Its translation is CASSGRGSNTEAFF.

The gene calls are TRBV9 and TRBJ1-2, with 9 bases matching TRBD1. Trimming at V came to 6 bases and at J to 5 bases, leaving 2 bases not matched to a gene. The CDR3 is 12 amino acids. Germline V CDR1 and CDR2: SGDLS, YYNGEE. CDR3 region: CASTDRGYGYTF. The DNA for the CDR3 is TGTGCCAGCACGGACAGGGGATATGGCTACACCTTC.

V is TRBV7-3 and J is TRBJ2-3; 15 bases line up with TRBD2. CDR1 is SGHTA and CDR2 is FQGTGA in the germline V gene. This CDR3 spans 16 amino acids. Unmatched junction bases numbered 3, after V lost 4 bases and J lost 4 bases. The CDR3 here is CASSSRTSGRADTQYF. The CDR3 nucleotides read TGTGCCAGCAGCTCGAGGACTAGCGGGAGGGCAGATACGCAGTATTTT.

The V gene is TRBV28, the J gene TRBJ1-5; unclear D gene. Germline V gene lookup returns CDR1 MDHEN and CDR2 SYDVKM. CDR3 length: 18 amino acids. V was trimmed by 5 bases and J by 0 bases, leaving 20 bases between them. CDR3 sequence reads: CASSQPWTEVFSNQPQHF. The CDR3 DNA sequence: TGTGCCAGCAGTCAGCCCTGGACGGAGGTGTTTAGCAATCAGCCCCAGCATTTT.

The chain combines TRBV6-5 with TRBJ2-5; tentative D call: TRBD1 (6 bases). Per the germline V gene, CDR1 is MNHEY and CDR2 is SVGAGI. The V end was cut by 9 bases, the J end by 10 bases, with 18 bases between. This CDR3 comprises 12 residues. The CDR3 DNA is TGTGCCAGTTCAGGGGTGACCGGAGACCAGTACTTC. It is translated as CASSGVTGDQYF.

This chain links TRBV6-5 with TRBJ1-2, with 7 bases that match TRBD1. After removal of 4 bases from V and 8 bases from J, the junction contained 10 bases not matched to a gene. The CDR3 is 14 amino acids. CDR1 is MNHEY and CDR2 is SVGAGI in the germline V gene. CDR3 in DNA: TGTGCCAGCAGTTTCATAGAAGGAGGGGGCGGCTACACCTTC. Translating it yields CASSFIEGGGGYTF.